The sequence of this T cell receptor (beta chain) was determined in a study of blood T cell repertoires in COVID-19. Study-wide background: Both acute and convalescent COVID-19 samples were obtained from the United States, Italy and Spain. Sources were T cells, B-cell-depleted T cells, or PBMCs; the material itself was cDNA or gDNA.

This clone was found many times. This CDR3 comprises 18 residues. The germline V gene has CDR1 SGDLS and CDR2 YYNGEE. V was clipped by 0 bases and J by 9 bases; unmatched bases: 16. As originally analysed: Amplified reference gene primers provided the basis for estimating nucleated cell counts. Only in-frame clones appear in the TCRdb table, and some are missing; sequencing was by immunoSEQ multiplex PCR. Clonal size and the V and J genes are those of that table, whereas D and trimming came from the DNA. The table includes around 200,000 clones, roughly 80% detected once. The V and J genes are TRBV9 and TRBJ2-1; 9 bases match TRBD2. The sequenced sample was peripheral blood. The TCR originated in a woman of 80 years or more with acute or convalescent COVID-19. The CDR3 DNA is TGTGCCAGCAGCGTAGCTGGGATAGCGGGGGCTTTAGGGGGTGAGCAGTTCTTC. This sequence encodes CASSVAGIAGALGGEQFF. The whole variable domain, remainder taken from reference TRBV9 and TRBJ2-1, is DSGVTQTPKHLITATGQRVTLRCSPRSGDLSVYWYQQSLDQGLQFLIQYYNGEERAKGNILERFSAQQFPDLHSELNLSSLELGDSALYFCASSVAGIAGALGGEQFFGPGTRLTVL.